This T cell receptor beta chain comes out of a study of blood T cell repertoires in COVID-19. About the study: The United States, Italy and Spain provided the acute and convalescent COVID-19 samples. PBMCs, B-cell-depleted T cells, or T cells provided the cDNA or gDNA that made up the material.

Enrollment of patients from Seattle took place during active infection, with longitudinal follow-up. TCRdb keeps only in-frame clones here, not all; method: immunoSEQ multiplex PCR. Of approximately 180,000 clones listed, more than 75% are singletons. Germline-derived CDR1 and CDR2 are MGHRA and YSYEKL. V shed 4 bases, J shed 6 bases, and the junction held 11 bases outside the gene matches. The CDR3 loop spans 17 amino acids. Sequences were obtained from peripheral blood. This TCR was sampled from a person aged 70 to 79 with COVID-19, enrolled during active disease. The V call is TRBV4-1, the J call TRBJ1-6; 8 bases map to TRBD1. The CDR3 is CASSLQHSQGANSPLHF. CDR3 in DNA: TGCGCCAGCAGCCTGCAACACTCCCAGGGGGCTAATTCACCCCTCCACTTT.